Shown below are 27 T cell receptor beta chains from a single sample sequenced in a study of T cell responses to AZD1222 COVID-19 vaccine. Clones were read by immunoSEQ multiplex PCR, and TCRdb kept only the in-frame ones, dropping some. The table includes roughly 200,000 clones, about 94% detected once. The sample here was peripheral blood, taken 28 days after the second dose of the MenACWY control vaccine. Source of these receptors: an adult who received the MenACWY meningococcal vaccine as a control.

This clone was observed a single time. The chain employs TRBV3-1 (or the pseudogene TRBV3-2) and TRBJ1-2, with a possible D match to TRBD1 (6 bases). CDR3 length: 16 residues. V dropped 1 base and J dropped 2 bases, with 14 bases sitting between them. The V gene's germline CDR1 is LGHDT and CDR2 YNNKEL (reference sequence). CDR3 in DNA: TGTGCCAGCAGCCAAGCAACAGGGAAAGGGAACTATGGCTACACCTTC. Amino acids: CASSQATGKGNYGYTF.

This rearrangement joins TRBV14 to TRBJ2-3; D ambiguous. The germline V and J ends were trimmed by 4 bases and 2 bases, with 7 bases remaining between them. The CDR3 is made up of 13 amino acids. Germline V gene sequence: CDR1 SGHDN, CDR2 FVKESK. CDR3 sequence reads: CASSPSPTDTQYF. The CDR3 nucleotides are TGTGCCAGCAGCCCGTCTCCCACAGATACGCAGTATTTT.

V gene TRBV27 combines with J gene TRBJ2-7, with a possible D match to TRBD1 (6 bases). The CDR3 is 11 residues long. Germline values: CDR1 MNHEY, CDR2 SMNVEV (reference sequence). V was cut by 8 bases and J by 6 bases, with 11 bases left in between. The CDR3 region is CASATGIEQYF. CDR3 sequence (DNA): TGTGCCAGCGCTACAGGGATCGAGCAGTACTTC.

This sequence joins TRBV10-3 and TRBJ1-1; possibly TRBD1 for D (5 bases). There are 14 residues in the CDR3. Germline V gene lookup returns CDR1 ENHRY and CDR2 SYGVKD. Trimming left V 3 bases short and J 0 bases short, with 8 bases between. CDR3 DNA: TGTGCCATCAGTGACCAGGGAATGAACACTGAAGCTTTCTTT. This translates into CAISDQGMNTEAFF.

This chain uses TRBV6-1 with TRBJ1-4, with D maybe TRBD1 (6 bases). Trimming removed 2 bases at V and 3 bases at J, with 10 bases between. Per the germline V gene, CDR1 is MNHNS and CDR2 is SASEGT. CDR3 length equals 15 residues. The CDR3 DNA reads TGTGCCAGCAGTGAAACAGGGAGAGCTAATGAAAAACTGTTTTTT. It codes for CASSETGRANEKLFF.

This chain uses TRBV9 with TRBJ2-7; 11 bases match TRBD2. Per germline, CDR1 SGDLS and CDR2 YYNGEE. CDR3 length: 14 residues. With V trimmed by 4 bases and J by 3 bases, 3 bases remained unmatched. CDR3 residues: CASSLGTSGYEQYF. The CDR3 DNA sequence: TGTGCCAGCAGCCTGGGGACTAGCGGCTACGAGCAGTACTTC.

J is TRBJ2-7 and V is TRBV9; D is undetermined. There are 17 residues in the CDR3. V was cut by 0 bases and J by 2 bases, with 18 bases left in between. The germline CDR1 and CDR2 sequences are SGDLS and YYNGEE. CDR3 DNA: TGTGCCAGCAGCGTAGCGGCCGGGCCCGGAGCCCCCTACGAGCAGTACTTC. It encodes CASSVAAGPGAPYEQYF.

This clone was recorded only once. The chain carries TRBV19 and TRBJ2-5, with TRBD2 matching over 9 bases. J gave up 4 bases and V 6 bases, and 9 bases lay outside the gene matches. The length of the CDR3 is 15 residues. The V gene's germline CDR1 is LNHDA and CDR2 SQIVND (reference sequence). The CDR3 DNA sequence: TGTGCCAGTAGCAATACGGGACTAGCTGGAGAGACCCAGTACTTC. Translating it yields CASSNTGLAGETQYF.

In its sample, this clone was seen a few times. CDR3 residues: CASSYESTSGNTIYF. The DNA of the CDR3 is TGTGCCAGCAGTTACGAGAGTACCTCTGGAAACACCATATATTTT. The chain couples TRBV6-5 to TRBJ1-3, with unresolved D. Per the germline V gene, CDR1 is MNHEY and CDR2 is SVGAGI. V shed 2 bases and J shed 0 bases, with 8 bases lying between them. The CDR3 runs 15 residues.

The chain recombines TRBV5-4 with TRBJ2-7; 9 bases fit TRBD1. The CDR3 contains 16 residues. Unmatched junction bases numbered 6, after V lost 2 bases and J lost 0 bases. Germline V CDR1 and CDR2: SGHNT, YYREEE (reference sequence). The CDR3 spells CASSFGGQGGSYEQYF. In nucleotides, the CDR3 is TGTGCCAGCAGCTTTGGGGGACAGGGCGGCTCCTACGAGCAGTACTTC.

V and J are TRBV24-1 and TRBJ2-3; no clear D gene. CDR3 size: 15 residues. Trimming cost V 3 bases and J 0 bases, with 9 bases left between them. CDR1 is KGHDR and CDR2 is SFDVKD in the germline V gene. This CDR3 is CATSDNLGSTDTQYF. The CDR3 nucleotides read TGTGCCACCAGTGATAACTTGGGAAGCACAGATACGCAGTATTTT.

This clone was counted a single time. This chain uses TRBV28 with TRBJ2-7; D may be TRBD1 or TRBD2 (5 bases each). V shed 11 bases and J shed 2 bases, with 13 bases lying between them. This CDR3 has 12 residues. Per the germline V gene, CDR1 is MDHEN and CDR2 is SYDVKM. The CDR3 reads CAVGQGAYEQYF. CDR3 DNA: TGTGCCGTGGGCCAGGGAGCCTACGAGCAGTACTTC.

The chain recombines TRBV15 with TRBJ2-7, with 12 bases fitting TRBD2. Trimming cost V 3 bases and J 1 base; bases outside gene matches: 4. Germline CDR1 and CDR2: LNHNV and YYDKDF (reference sequence). CDR3 size: 16 residues. CDR3: CATSRGGLAGSYEQYF. The CDR3, as DNA: TGTGCCACCAGCAGGGGGGGACTAGCGGGTTCCTACGAGCAGTACTTC.

V and J are TRBV6-5 and TRBJ2-7; D may be TRBD1 (6 bases). The CDR3 runs 14 residues. Trimming removed 0 bases from V and 6 bases from J, with 12 bases in between. Germline CDR1 and CDR2: MNHEY and SVGAGI. The CDR3 coding sequence is TGTGCCAGCAGTTACTCGGCGGACAGAAGCGAGCAGTACTTC. This translates into CASSYSADRSEQYF.

The rearrangement joins TRBV9 to TRBJ1-1; TRBD1 aligns across 7 bases. The CDR3 length is 14 residues. J was trimmed by 4 bases and V by 5 bases; bases with no gene match: 8. Germline values: CDR1 SGDLS, CDR2 YYNGEE. The CDR3 nucleotides read TGTGCCAGCAGGGGGGACAGAGAGGGCACTGAAGCTTTCTTT. This codes for CASRGDREGTEAFF. Complete variable domain (other parts from reference TRBV9 and TRBJ1-1): DSGVTQTPKHLITATGQRVTLRCSPRSGDLSVYWYQQSLDQGLQFLIQYYNGEERAKGNILERFSAQQFPDLHSELNLSSLELGDSALYFCASRGDREGTEAFFGQGTRLTVV.

This clone was seen only once. Other DNA sequences from this sample encode an identical CDR3 as well. The chain couples TRBV3-1 (or the pseudogene TRBV3-2) to TRBJ2-1; no firm D call. Trimming cost V 1 base and J 6 bases, with 1 base left between them. The CDR3 is 11 residues long. CDR1 and CDR2 (germline): LGHDT, YNNKEL (reference sequence). DNA for the CDR3: TGTGCCAGCAGCCAAGGCAATGAGCAGTTCTTC. Protein sequence: CASSQGNEQFF.

The genes are TRBV5-1 and TRBJ1-2; D unclear. Germline-derived CDR1 and CDR2 are SGHRS and YFSETQ. Trimming shortened V by 2 bases and J by 3 bases, and 8 bases separated the two germline ends. There are 13 residues in the CDR3. For the CDR3, the DNA is TGCGCCAGCAGCTTCTTACGAGACTATGGCTACACCTTC. This codes for CASSFLRDYGYTF.

The rearrangement links TRBV4-1 to TRBJ2-2, with 9 bases aligning to TRBD1. Germline CDR1 is MGHRA and CDR2 is YSYEKL. J gave up 5 bases and V 3 bases, and 10 bases lay outside the gene matches. The CDR3 extends over 17 amino acids. CDR3 sequence (DNA): TGCGCCAGCAGCCATCCCCAGGGGACAGGGTTGACCGGGGAGCTGTTTTTT. Amino acid sequence: CASSHPQGTGLTGELFF.

The V and J genes are TRBV9 and TRBJ1-6; D is undetermined. Germline CDR1 reads SGDLS; CDR2 reads YYNGEE. The CDR3 runs 12 residues. V was cut by 10 bases and J by 8 bases, with 13 bases left in between. The CDR3 region is CASSTWDSPLHF. The CDR3 DNA reads TGTGCCTCCTCAACGTGGGATTCACCCCTCCACTTT.

The rearrangement joins TRBV6-5 to TRBJ2-7; possibly TRBD1 or TRBD2 for D (5 bases each). The germline gives CDR1 MNHEY, CDR2 SVGAGI. The CDR3 sequence is 16 residues long. V was trimmed by 0 bases and J by 3 bases, leaving 15 bases between them. The CDR3 nucleotides read TGTGCCAGCAGTTACTCTGCGGGTGACAGATTCTACGAGCAGTACTTC. The encoded protein is CASSYSAGDRFYEQYF.

This sequence joins TRBV29-1 and TRBJ2-5; D is uncertain. Trimming shortened V by 4 bases and J by 2 bases, and 8 bases separated the two germline ends. Germline V gene data show CDR1 as SQVTM and CDR2 as ANQGSEA. The CDR3 totals 12 residues. The CDR3 DNA follows: TGCAGCGTTGCCGATGGACAAGAGACCCAGTACTTC. It specifies CSVADGQETQYF.

Details on this clone: Germline and junction disagree at one end, which may indicate a read error. V gene TRBV28 combines with J gene TRBJ1-2, with TRBD1 as a possible D gene (6 bases). This CDR3 is 12 amino acids long. Germline loops: CDR1 MDHEN, CDR2 SYDVKM. The CDR3: CASSQPPGQGAF. CDR3 DNA sequence: TGTGCCAGCAGTCAACCACCGGGACAAGGGGCCTTC.

To note about this clone: The sample has other DNA sequences that encode this CDR3 too. The gene calls are TRBV9 and TRBJ2-3; possibly TRBD2 for D (5 bases). The CDR3 length is 13 residues. Trimming removed 2 bases at V and 6 bases at J, with 10 bases between. Germline CDR1 SGDLS, CDR2 YYNGEE. This chain's CDR3 is CASSVASPDTQYF. DNA of the CDR3: TGTGCCAGCAGCGTCGCTAGCCCCGATACGCAGTATTTT.

The chain joins TRBV28 to TRBJ1-5; D gene unclear. The CDR3 is 15 residues long. CDR1 is MDHEN, CDR2 SYDVKM, per germline. The germline V and J ends were trimmed by 4 bases and 0 bases, with 10 bases remaining between them. CDR3 in amino acids: CASSSGSYSNQPQHF. For the CDR3, the DNA is TGTGCCAGCAGTTCCGGGAGTTATAGCAATCAGCCCCAGCATTTT.

V gene TRBV19 combines with J gene TRBJ2-4; TRBD1 agrees at 7 bases. The CDR3 is 16 residues long. Looked up from germline, CDR1 is LNHDA and CDR2 is SQIVND (reference sequence). J was trimmed by 2 bases and V by 1 base; bases with no gene match: 5. CDR3 amino acids: CASSIVTGDPKNIQYF. CDR3 in DNA: TGTGCCAGTAGTATAGTTACAGGGGACCCCAAAAACATTCAGTACTTC.

V and J are TRBV7-9 and TRBJ1-1; TRBD1 might be the D (6 bases). The V end lost 7 bases, the J end lost 5 bases, and 20 bases lay between the germline ends. CDR1 and CDR2 (germline): SEHNR, FQNEAQ (reference sequence). This CDR3 is built from 15 residues. CDR3 sequence (DNA): TGTGCCAGCAACGGGGGCCAGGGGAGTGAAACTGAAGCTTTCTTT. It encodes CASNGGQGSETEAFF.

The rearrangement links TRBV12-2 to TRBJ1-6; the D call in the table, TRBD1, was not verified against the DNA. TRBV12-2 is flagged as a pseudogene. CDR3 length equals 21 residues. The CDR3 protein is CASRLVVVQGWDTDHNSPLHF. CDR3 coding DNA: TGTGCAAGTCGCTTAGTTGTGGTCCAGGGGTGGGACACGGATCATAATTCACCCCTCCACTTT.